This T cell receptor (beta chain) was recovered during a study of shared clonotypes between healthy human individuals (dated by TCRdb to 2019 to 2021). For the wider study: A few men and a couple of women, aged 18 to 49 years, made up the cohort. For each donor, three plates each were used for CD4 naive and CD4 memory, two plates were used for CD8 naive, and one plate was used for CD8 memory. Blood TCR repertoires of five healthy adults were deeply sequenced to estimate repertoire size and the extent of clonotype sharing between individuals. Different laboratories and diverse techniques were used to prepare libraries and sequence TCR repertoires, to increase sequencing depth and limit assay-specific biases. Between about 0.9 and 10 billion PBMCs per donor were obtained by leukapheresis. Overall study results and their limits: The genetic and exposure-history diversity represented was limited by the small number of donors. Naive subsets generally had larger estimated clonotype richness than memory subsets. Compared with non-shared clonotypes, the clonotypes found in all four sorted-subset donors had higher generation probabilities. Sampling was restricted to blood, and TCR repertoires in tissue are likely to differ from TCR repertoires in blood. Based on pairwise subsampling, the degree of clonotype sharing among donors was expected to be affected by sequencing depth. Sharing across a few donors was observed for approximately 5% of naive CD4, less than 4% of naive CD8, 2% to 2.5% of memory CD4, and over 0.3% of memory CD8 clonotypes. Rarefaction of sorted-subset datasets indicated incomplete sequencing despite the large sequencing depth.

TCR CDR3 regions were amplified from genomic DNA by multiplex PCR using the deep immunoSEQ assay. Genomic DNA extracted from each cell subset was distributed evenly over all wells of several immunoSEQ 96-well plates, and each plate served as one replicate. For sorted subsets, around 0.2 ug of genomic DNA, equivalent to around 30,000 T cell genomes, went into each replicate PCR. Purified libraries were measured with a Qubit 3.0 fluorometer, size-checked on a Bioanalyzer 2100, and measured again with the KAPA Library Quantification kit. Each immunoSEQ 96-well plate was sequenced on its own single-read 150-cycle Illumina NextSeq 550 flow cell. On the authors' methods: Because the immunoSEQ output included only junctional sequences and no quality scores, the filtering could not be the same as the filtering used for full-length reads. To assign V/J genes and CDR3, sequences were annotated against IMGT germline references using PyIR, a Python wrapper for IgBLAST v1.9. Reads were removed for weak V/J assignments (E-value above 1e-6), missing CDR3, stop codons, out-of-frame junctions, or ambiguous translated residues. V3J clonotypes were defined as sequences sharing the same inferred V gene, J gene, and CDR3 amino acid sequence. Percentage overlap between repertoires was calculated by dividing the number of shared unique clonotypes by the size of the smaller repertoire. RTK rarefaction, the Chao1 estimator, and Recon v2.1 estimates of unobserved clonotypes were used to assess repertoire richness. For all TCRbeta clonotypes obtained by the gDNA method from a few donors, generation probabilities were computed with OLGA. TCRdb holds this immuneACCESS table with in-frame rearrangements only. Some clones are missing; in checked studies, unresolved V genes explain under half, and the rest has no known cause. The D gene and trimming were derived from the DNA, and the V and J assignments and clone size from that table. The sample yields 2 million to 2.5 million clones; 92% were counted once. Jointly, the top ten make up around 0.38% of the sample.

The donors were healthy, HIV-negative adults who had no recently reported acute infections or vaccinations. Every donor was a Caucasian adult living in Nashville, Tennessee, USA. Magnetic negative selection was used to enrich CD4+ T cells, after which naive cells were positively selected on CD45RA and the negative fraction became the memory subset. Blood was collected by leukapheresis, and PBMCs were isolated by Ficoll-Histopaque density gradient centrifugation and then cryopreserved in liquid nitrogen vapor phase. Purity and quantity of every magnetically sorted T cell population were checked by analytical flow cytometry. Each sorted fraction had its genomic DNA isolated and then quantified by UV absorbance on a Nanodrop 2000c. Note on this clone: What antigen it recognizes has not been identified. Per-base quality was not reported, and no clone a single base away is much larger than it.

CDR1 SGHTA and CDR2 FQGNSA were looked up in the germline V gene. V loses 3 bases of germline sequence and J loses 0 bases, and the interval between the two ends is 9 bases. The CDR3 has 14 amino acids, counting the end cysteine and phenylalanine. This entry keeps only the CDR3 DNA: 42 bases, framed from base 1. Sequenced sample: naive CD4+ T cells from PBMCs. The sample's cell subset or site label, decoded: CD45RA+ positively selected. The TCR originated in a man aged 18 to 29 in good health. Some clones in this sample may be carry-over from other donors' samples. The V and J genes are TRBV7-2 and TRBJ2-7; no D gene can be assigned with confidence. The CDR3 amino acid sequence is: CASSLERTSYEQYF. The DNA sequence is given as TGTGCCAGCAGCTTGGAGCGAACCTCCTACGAGCAGTACTTC.